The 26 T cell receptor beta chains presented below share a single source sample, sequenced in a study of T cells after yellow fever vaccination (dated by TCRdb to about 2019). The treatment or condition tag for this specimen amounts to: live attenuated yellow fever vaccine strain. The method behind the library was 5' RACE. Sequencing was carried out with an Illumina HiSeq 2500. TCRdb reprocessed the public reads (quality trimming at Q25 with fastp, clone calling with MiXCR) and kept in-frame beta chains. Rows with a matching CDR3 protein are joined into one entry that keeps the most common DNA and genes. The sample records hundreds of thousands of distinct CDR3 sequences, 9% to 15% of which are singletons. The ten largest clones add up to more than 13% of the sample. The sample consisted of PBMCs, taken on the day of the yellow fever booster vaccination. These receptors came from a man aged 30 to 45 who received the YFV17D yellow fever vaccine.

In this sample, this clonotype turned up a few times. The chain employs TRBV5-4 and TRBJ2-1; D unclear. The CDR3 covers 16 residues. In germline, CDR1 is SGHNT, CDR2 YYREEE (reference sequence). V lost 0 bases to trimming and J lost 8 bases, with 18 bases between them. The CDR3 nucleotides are TGTGCCAGCAGCTTGGATCCCTCCCCCTCGGTGGATGAGCAGTTCTTC. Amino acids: CASSLDPSPSVDEQFF. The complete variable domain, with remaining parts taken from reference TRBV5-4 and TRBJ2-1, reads ETGVTQSPTHLIKTRGQQVTLRCSSQSGHNTVSWYQQALGQGPQFIFQYYREEENGRGNFPPRFSGLQFPNYSSELNVNALELDDSALYLCASSLDPSPSVDEQFFGPGTRLTVL.

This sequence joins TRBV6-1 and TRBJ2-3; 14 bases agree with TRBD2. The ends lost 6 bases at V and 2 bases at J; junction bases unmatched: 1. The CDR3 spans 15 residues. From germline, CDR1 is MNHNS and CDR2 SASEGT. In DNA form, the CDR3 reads TGTGCCAGCAGGACTAGCGGGAGGGTCACAGATACGCAGTATTTT. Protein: CASRTSGRVTDTQYF.

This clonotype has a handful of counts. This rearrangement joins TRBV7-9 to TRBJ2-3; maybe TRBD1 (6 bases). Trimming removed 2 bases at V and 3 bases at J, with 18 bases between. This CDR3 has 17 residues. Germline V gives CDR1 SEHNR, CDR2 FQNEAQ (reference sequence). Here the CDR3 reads CASSLRGTPRSTDTQYF. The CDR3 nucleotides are TGTGCCAGCAGCTTACGTGGGACACCTAGAAGTACAGATACGCAGTATTTT.

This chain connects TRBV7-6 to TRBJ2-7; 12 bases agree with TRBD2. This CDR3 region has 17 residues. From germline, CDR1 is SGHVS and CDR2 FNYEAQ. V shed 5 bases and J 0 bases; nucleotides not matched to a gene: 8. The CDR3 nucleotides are TGTGCCAGCAGCCCAGAAACTAGCGGGAGGAGCTCCTACGAGCAGTACTTC. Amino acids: CASSPETSGRSSYEQYF.

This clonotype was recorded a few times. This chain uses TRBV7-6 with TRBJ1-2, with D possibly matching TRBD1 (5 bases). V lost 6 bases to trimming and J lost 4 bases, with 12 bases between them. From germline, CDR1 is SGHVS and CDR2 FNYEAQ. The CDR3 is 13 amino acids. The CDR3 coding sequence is TGTGCCAGCAGACCTCCCGACAGCTATGGCTACACCTTC. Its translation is CASRPPDSYGYTF.

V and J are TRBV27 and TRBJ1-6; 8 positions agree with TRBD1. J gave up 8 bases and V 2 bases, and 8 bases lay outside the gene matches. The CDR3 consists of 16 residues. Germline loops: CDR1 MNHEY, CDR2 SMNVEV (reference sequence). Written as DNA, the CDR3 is TGTGCCAGCAGTTTAGGGCCGGGGACAGGAGATTCACCCCTCCACTTT. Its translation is CASSLGPGTGDSPLHF.

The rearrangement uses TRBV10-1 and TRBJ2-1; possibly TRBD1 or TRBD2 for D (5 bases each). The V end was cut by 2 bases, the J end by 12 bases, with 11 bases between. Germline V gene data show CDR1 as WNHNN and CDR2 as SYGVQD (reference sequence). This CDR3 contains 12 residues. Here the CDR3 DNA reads TGCGCCAGCAGTGAGGTTGGGGGAGTGCAGTTCTTC. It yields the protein CASSEVGGVQFF.

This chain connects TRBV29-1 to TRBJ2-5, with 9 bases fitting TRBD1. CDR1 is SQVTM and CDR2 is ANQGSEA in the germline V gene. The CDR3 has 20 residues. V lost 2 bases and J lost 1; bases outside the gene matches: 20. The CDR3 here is CSVETPTLTRDRVAQETQYF. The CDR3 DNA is TGCAGCGTTGAAACACCAACCCTAACCCGGGACAGGGTTGCCCAAGAGACCCAGTACTTC.

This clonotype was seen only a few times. The DNA for the CDR3 is TGCAGTACCGATAGGTTCACAGATACGCAGTATTTT. Encoded protein: CSTDRFTDTQYF. This chain uses TRBV20-1 with TRBJ2-3; no clear D gene. V gave up 8 bases and J gave up 2 bases, with 11 bases separating them. The CDR3 is 12 amino acids. Germline-derived CDR1 and CDR2 are DFQATT and SNEGSKA (reference sequence).

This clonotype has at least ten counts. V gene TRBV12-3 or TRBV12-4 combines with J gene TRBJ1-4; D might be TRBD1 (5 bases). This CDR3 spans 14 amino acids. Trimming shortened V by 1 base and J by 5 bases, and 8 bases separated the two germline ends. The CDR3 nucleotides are TGTGCCAGCAGTTTAGGGCCAGGGAATGAAAAACTGTTTTTT. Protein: CASSLGPGNEKLFF.

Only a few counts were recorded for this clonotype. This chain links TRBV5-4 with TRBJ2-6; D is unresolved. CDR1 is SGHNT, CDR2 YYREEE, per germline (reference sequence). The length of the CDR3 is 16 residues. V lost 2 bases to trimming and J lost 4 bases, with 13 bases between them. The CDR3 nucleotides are TGTGCCAGCAGCTTCGGGCCTACTGCGGGGGCCAACGTCCTGACTTTC. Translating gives CASSFGPTAGANVLTF.

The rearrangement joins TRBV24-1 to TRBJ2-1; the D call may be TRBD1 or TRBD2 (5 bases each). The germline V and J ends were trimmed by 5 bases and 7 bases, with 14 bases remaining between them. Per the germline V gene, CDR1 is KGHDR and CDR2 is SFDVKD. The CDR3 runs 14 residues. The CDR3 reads CATSGDAGANEQFF. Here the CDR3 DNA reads TGTGCCACCAGTGGGGACGCCGGGGCAAATGAGCAGTTCTTC.

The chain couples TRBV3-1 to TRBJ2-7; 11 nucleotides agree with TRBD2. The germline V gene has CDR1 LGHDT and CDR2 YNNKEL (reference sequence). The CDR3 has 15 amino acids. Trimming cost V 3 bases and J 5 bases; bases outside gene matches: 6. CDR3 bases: TGTGCCAGCAGCCAGGCTCTAGCGGGAGGCCACGAGCAGTACTTC. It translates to CASSQALAGGHEQYF.

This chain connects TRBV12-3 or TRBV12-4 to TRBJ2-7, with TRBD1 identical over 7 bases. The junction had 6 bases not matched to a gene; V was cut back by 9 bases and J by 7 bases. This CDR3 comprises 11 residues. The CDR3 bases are TGTGCCAGTACAGGGGTCAGTGAGCAGTACTTC. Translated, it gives CASTGVSEQYF.

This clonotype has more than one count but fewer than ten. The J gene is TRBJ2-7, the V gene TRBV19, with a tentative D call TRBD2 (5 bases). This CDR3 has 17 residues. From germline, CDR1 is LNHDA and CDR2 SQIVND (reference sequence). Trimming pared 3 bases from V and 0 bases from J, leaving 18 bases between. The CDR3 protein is CASSIGIGKQSSYEQYF. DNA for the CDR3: TGTGCCAGTAGTATCGGGATCGGCAAGCAGAGCTCCTACGAGCAGTACTTC.

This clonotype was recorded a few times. The CDR3 DNA reads as TGCAGCGTCGCACCTGGACAGGGGTCTTTCTTCAGGGCTTTCTTT. Amino acid sequence: CSVAPGQGSFFRAFF. The chain uses TRBV29-1 and TRBJ1-1; TRBD1 aligns across 9 bases. With V trimmed by 6 bases and J by 11 bases, 19 bases remained unmatched. The CDR3 runs 15 residues. Germline V gives CDR1 SQVTM, CDR2 ANQGSEA.

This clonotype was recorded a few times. CDR3 nucleotide sequence: TGTGCCAGCAGCCTCTCCTCGGGGAGAGAGACCCAGTACTTC. This encodes CASSLSSGRETQYF. V and J are TRBV6-1 and TRBJ2-5; maybe TRBD2 (5 bases). The germline V gene encodes CDR1 MNHNS and CDR2 SASEGT. The V gene lost 6 bases and the J gene lost 4 bases, with 15 bases spanning the gap. The CDR3 loop spans 14 amino acids.

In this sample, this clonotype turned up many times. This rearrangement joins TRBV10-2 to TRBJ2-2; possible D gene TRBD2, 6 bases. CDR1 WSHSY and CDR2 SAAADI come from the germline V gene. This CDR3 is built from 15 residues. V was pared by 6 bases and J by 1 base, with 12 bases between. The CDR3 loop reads CASRGGAGNTGELFF. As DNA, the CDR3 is TGCGCCAGCAGGGGAGGAGCGGGGAACACCGGGGAGCTGTTTTTT.

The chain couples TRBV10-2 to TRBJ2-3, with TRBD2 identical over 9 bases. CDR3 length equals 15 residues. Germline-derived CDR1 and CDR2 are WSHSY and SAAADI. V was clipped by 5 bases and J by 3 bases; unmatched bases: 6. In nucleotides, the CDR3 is TGCGCCAGCAGTCCCGGGACTAGCACGACAGATACGCAGTATTTT. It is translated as CASSPGTSTTDTQYF.

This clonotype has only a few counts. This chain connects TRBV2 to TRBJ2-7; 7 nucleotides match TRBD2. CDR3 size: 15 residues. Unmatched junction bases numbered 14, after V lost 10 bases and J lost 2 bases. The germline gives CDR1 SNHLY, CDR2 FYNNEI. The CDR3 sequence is CATALGLAEAYEQYF. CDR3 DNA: TGTGCCACCGCCCTTGGGCTAGCGGAAGCCTACGAGCAGTACTTC.

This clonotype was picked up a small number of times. The CDR3 loop reads CASSKLAGLAGGPDEQFF. The DNA for the CDR3 is TGTGCCAGCAGCAAATTGGCGGGACTAGCGGGAGGGCCAGATGAGCAGTTCTTC. V gene TRBV21-1 combines with J gene TRBJ2-1; TRBD2 reflects the table's D call only, with no check against the DNA. TRBV21-1 is flagged as a pseudogene. There are 18 residues in the CDR3.

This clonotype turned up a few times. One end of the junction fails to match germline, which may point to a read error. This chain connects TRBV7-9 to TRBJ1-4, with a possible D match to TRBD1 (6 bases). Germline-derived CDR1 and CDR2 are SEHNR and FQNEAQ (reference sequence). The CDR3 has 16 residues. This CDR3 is CASSLVADRWYEKLFF. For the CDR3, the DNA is TGTGCCAGCAGTTTAGTGGCTGACAGGTGGTATGAAAAACTGTTTTTT.

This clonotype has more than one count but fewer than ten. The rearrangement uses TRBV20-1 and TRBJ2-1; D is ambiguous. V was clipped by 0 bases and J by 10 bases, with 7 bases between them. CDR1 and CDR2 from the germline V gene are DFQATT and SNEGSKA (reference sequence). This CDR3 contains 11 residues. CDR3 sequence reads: CSARDPREQFF. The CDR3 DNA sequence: TGCAGTGCTAGAGATCCTAGGGAGCAGTTCTTC.

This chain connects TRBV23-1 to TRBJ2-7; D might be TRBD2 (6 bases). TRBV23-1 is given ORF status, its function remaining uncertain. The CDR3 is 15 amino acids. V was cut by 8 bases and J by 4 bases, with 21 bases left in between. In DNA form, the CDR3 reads TGCGCCAGCGGCCCCCGGAGGGTTTGGGTATACGAGCAGTACTTC. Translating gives CASGPRRVWVYEQYF.

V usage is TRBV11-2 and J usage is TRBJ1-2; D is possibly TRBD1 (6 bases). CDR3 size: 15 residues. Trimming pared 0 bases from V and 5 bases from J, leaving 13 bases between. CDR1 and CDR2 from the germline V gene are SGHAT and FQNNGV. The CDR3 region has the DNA TGTGCCAGCAGCTTAGATCTCAGGGGAAATTATGGCTACACCTTC. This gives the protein CASSLDLRGNYGYTF.

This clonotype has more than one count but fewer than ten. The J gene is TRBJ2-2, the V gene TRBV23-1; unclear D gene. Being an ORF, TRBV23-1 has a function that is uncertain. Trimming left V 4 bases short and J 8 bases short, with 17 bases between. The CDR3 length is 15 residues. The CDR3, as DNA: TGCGCCAGCAGTCGTCCCTCGACGATCAGGGGGGAGCTGTTTTTT. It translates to CASSRPSTIRGELFF.